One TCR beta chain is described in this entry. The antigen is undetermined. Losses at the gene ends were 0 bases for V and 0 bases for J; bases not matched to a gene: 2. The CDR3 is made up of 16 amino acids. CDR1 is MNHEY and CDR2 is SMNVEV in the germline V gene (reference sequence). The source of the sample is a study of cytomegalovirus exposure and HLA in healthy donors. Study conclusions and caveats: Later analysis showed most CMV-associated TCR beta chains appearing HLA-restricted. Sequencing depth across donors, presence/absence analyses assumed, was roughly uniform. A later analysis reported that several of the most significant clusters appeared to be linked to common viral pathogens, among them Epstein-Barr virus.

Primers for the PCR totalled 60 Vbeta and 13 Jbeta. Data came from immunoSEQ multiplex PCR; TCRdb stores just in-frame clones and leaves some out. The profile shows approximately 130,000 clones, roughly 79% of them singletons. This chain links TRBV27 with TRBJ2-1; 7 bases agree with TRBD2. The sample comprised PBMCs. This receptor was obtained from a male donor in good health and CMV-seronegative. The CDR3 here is CASSLSRTSSYNEQFF. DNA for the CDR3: TGTGCCAGCAGTTTATCTCGGACTAGCTCCTACAATGAGCAGTTCTTC.